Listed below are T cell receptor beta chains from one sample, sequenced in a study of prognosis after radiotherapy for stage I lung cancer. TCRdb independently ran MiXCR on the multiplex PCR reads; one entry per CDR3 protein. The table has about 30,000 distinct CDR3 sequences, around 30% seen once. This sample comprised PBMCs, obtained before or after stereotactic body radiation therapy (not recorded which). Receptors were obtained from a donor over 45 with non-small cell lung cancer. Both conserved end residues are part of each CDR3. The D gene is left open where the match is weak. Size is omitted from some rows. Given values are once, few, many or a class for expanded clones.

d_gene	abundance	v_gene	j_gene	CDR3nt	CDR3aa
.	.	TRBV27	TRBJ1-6	TGTGCCAGCAGTTTAGGCAATAATTCACCCCTCCACTTT	CASSLGNNSPLHF
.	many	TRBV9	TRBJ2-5	TGTGCCAGCAGCGCCAGTGCGAGGCTACAAGAGACCCAGTACTTC	CASSASARLQETQYF
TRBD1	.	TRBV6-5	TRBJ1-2	TGTGCCAGCAGTTACCCACAGGGGGCGGAGGGCTACACCTTC	CASSYPQGAEGYTF
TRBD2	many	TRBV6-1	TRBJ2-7	TGTGCCAGCAGTGGGGGACTACGGGCCGCCTACGAGCAGTACTTC	CASSGGLRAAYEQYF
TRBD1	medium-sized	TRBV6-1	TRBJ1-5	TGTGCCAGCAGTGAAGCGGGACAGCAAAATCAGCCCCAGCATTTT	CASSEAGQQNQPQHF
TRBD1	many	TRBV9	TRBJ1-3	TGTGCCAGCAGCGTAGACTCCGGGAGGGGACAGGGCGGAAACACCATATATTTT	CASSVDSGRGQGGNTIYF
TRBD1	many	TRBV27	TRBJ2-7	TGTGCCAGCAGTTCCCGACAGGGGGGGATGCAGTACTTC	CASSSRQGGMQYF
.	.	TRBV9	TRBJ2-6	TGTGCCAGCAGCGTTCCTGGACGGCCTGGGGCCAACGTCCTGACTTTC	CASSVPGRPGANVLTF
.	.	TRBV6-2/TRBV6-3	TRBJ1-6	TGTGCCAGCAGTGAAGGTTTAGGTCTTGGGAAGGTTAATTCACCCCTCCACTTT	CASSEGLGLGKVNSPLHF
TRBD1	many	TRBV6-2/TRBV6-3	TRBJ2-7	TGTGCCAGCAGTTACTCGGGACAGGGCCCAGCCTACGAGCAGTACTTC	CASSYSGQGPAYEQYF
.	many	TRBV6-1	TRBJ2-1	TGTGCCAGCACCTCAGGACTAAATCCGTTCTTC	CASTSGLNPFF
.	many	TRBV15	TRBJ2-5	TGTGCCACCAGCAGAGGGGCCTTGCAGACCCAGTACTTC	CATSRGALQTQYF
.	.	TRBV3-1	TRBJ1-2	TGTGCCAGCAGCCAAGAGCGGGATGAGGGCTACACCTTC	CASSQERDEGYTF
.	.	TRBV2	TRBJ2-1	TGTGCCAGCAGCACGGGGAGCTCCTACAATGAGCAGTTCTTC	CASSTGSSYNEQFF
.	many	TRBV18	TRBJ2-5	TGTGCCAGCTCAGCCCTACGGGCGGAGATAGAGACCCAGTACTTC	CASSALRAEIETQYF
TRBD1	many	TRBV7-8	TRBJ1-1	TGTGCCAGCAGCTCCGGACAGGTAGCCCATATGAACACTGAAGCTTTCTTT	CASSSGQVAHMNTEAFF
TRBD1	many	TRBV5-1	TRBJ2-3	TGCGCCAGCAGCAGTGGACAGGGGTTAACAGATACGCAGTATTTT	CASSSGQGLTDTQYF
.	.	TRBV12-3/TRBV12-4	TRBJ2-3	TGTGCCAGCAGTTTATATCGTAGTGCCGCTCCCACAGATACGCAGTATTTT	CASSLYRSAAPTDTQYF
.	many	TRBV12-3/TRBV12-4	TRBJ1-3	TGTGCCAGCACCCCGACAGGCCCTGGAGGAAACACCATATATTTT	CASTPTGPGGNTIYF